One T cell receptor beta chain is described in this entry. Its specificity is not known. It was 150 to 200 ng DNA, 31,000 or so T cell genomes, that sorted-subset replicate PCRs used. TCRdb's table, derived via immunoSEQ multiplex PCR, lists solely in-frame clones and lacks some. The sample shows about 2.1 million clones, approximately 92% of them seen only once. Naive CD8 populations comprised CD45RO-negative cells positively selected for CCR7, excluding terminally differentiated effector memory CD45RA+ cells. The CDR3 length is 16 residues. V shed 6 bases and J shed 0 bases, with 15 bases lying between them. Germline loops: CDR1 MNHEY, CDR2 SMNVEV (reference sequence). This sample was taken from a study of shared clonotypes between healthy human individuals. Regarding the study as a whole: Several donors held about 5% of naive CD4 clonotypes in common. Despite large depth, sorted-subset datasets appeared incompletely sequenced. Among donors, sharing of clonotypes was expected to be affected by sequencing depth.

V usage is TRBV27 and J usage is TRBJ1-5; no definite D call. This clonotype was obtained from a young man in good health. Some clones in this sample may be carry-over from other donors' samples. The source material was naive CD8+ T cells from PBMCs. The chain's CDR3 is CASSLYGKISNQPQHF. The CDR3 DNA reads as TGTGCCAGCAGCCTTTACGGGAAAATTAGCAATCAGCCCCAGCATTTT.